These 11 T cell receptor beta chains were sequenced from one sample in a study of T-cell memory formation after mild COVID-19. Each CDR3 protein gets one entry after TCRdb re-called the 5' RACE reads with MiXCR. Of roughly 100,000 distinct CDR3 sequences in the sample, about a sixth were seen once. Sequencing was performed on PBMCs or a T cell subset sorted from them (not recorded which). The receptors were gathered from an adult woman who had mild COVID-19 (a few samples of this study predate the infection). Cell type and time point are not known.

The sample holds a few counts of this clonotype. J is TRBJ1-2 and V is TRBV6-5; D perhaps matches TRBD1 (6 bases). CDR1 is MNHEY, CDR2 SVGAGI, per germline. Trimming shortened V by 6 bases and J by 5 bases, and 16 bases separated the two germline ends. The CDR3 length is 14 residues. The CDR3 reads CASSWTEDSYGYTF. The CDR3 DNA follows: TGTGCCAGCAGCTGGACAGAGGACTCGTATGGCTACACCTTC.

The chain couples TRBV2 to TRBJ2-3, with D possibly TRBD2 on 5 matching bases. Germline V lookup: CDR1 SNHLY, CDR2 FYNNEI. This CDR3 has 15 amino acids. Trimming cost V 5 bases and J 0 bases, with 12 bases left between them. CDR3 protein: CASSFEGDSTDTQYF. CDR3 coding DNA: TGTGCCAGCAGTTTCGAGGGAGATAGCACAGATACGCAGTATTTT.

CDR3 DNA: TGTGCCAGCAGCTTACCACAGGGGTACACTGAAGCTTTCTTT. Amino acids: CASSLPQGYTEAFF. V and J are TRBV7-2 and TRBJ1-1; 7 nucleotides agree with TRBD1. Trimming at V came to 2 bases and at J to 3 bases, leaving 3 bases not matched to a gene. The germline V gene encodes CDR1 SGHTA and CDR2 FQGNSA. This CDR3 comprises 14 residues.

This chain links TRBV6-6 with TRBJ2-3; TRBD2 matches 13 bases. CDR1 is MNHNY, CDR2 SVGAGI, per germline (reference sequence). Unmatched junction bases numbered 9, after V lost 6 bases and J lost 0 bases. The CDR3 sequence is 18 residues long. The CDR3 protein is CASSPTSGGALSTDTQYF. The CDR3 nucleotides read TGTGCCAGCAGCCCTACTAGCGGGGGGGCTCTGAGCACAGATACGCAGTATTTT.

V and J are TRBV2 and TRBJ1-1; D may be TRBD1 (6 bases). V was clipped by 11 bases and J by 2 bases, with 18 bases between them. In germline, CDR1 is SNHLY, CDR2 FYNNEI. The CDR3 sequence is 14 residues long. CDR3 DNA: TGTGCCGCCCGGTTCGGGGGGGCTAACACTGAAGCTTTCTTT. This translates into CAARFGGANTEAFF.

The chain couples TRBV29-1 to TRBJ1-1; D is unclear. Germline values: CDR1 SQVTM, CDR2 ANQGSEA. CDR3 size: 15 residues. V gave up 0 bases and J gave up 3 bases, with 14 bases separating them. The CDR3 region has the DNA TGCAGCGTTGAAGATTGGGGAGAGAGTGACACTGAAGCTTTCTTT. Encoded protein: CSVEDWGESDTEAFF. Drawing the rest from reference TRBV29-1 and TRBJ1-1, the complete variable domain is SAVISQKPSRDICQRGTSLTIQCQVDSQVTMMFWYRQQPGQSLTLIATANQGSEATYESGFVIDKFPISRPNLTFSTLTVSNMSPEDSSIYLCSVEDWGESDTEAFFGQGTRLTVV.

The CDR3 loop is CASSLGQEYSYEQYF. CDR3 in DNA: TGTGCCAGCAGCTTAGGGCAGGAGTATTCCTACGAGCAGTACTTC. This sequence joins TRBV7-9 and TRBJ2-7; unclear D gene. This CDR3 is built from 15 residues. From germline, CDR1 is SEHNR and CDR2 FQNEAQ (reference sequence). Trimming stripped 1 base from V and 1 base from J, with 11 bases between.

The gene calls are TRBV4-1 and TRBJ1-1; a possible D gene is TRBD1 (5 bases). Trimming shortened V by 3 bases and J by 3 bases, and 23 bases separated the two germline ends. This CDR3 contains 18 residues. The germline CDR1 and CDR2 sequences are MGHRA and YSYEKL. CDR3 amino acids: CASSQASGQGFLYTEAFF. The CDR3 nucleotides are TGCGCCAGCAGCCAGGCAAGCGGCCAGGGTTTTTTGTACACTGAAGCTTTCTTT.

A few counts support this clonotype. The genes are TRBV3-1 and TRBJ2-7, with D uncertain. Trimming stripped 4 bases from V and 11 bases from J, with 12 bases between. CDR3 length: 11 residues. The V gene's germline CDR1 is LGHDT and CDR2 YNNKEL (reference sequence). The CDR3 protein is CASSRVPPEYF. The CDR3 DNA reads TGTGCCAGCAGCCGCGTCCCCCCTGAGTACTTC.

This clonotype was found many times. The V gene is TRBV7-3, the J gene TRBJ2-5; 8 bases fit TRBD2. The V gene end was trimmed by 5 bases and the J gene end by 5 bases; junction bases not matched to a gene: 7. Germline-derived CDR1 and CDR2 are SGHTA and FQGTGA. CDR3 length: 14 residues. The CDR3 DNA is TGTGCCAGCAGCCGGGGGGGTAGCAGCGAGACCCAGTACTTC. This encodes CASSRGGSSETQYF.

In nucleotides, the CDR3 is TGTGCCAGCAGCTTTGGGCGGGTGAGATCACTCACAGATACGCAGTATTTT. Its translation is CASSFGRVRSLTDTQYF. This chain joins TRBV7-3 and TRBJ2-3; TRBD2 might be the D (5 bases). The CDR3 covers 17 residues. CDR1 SGHTA and CDR2 FQGTGA come from the germline V gene. Trimming removed 3 bases from V and 2 bases from J, with 18 bases in between.